This TCR beta chain was sequenced for a study of CD8+ T cells in alopecia areata. The overall study: Affected scalp percentage set treated patients' severity scores.

Isolated RNA was reverse transcribed into cDNA used as the sequencing template. Data came from immunoSEQ multiplex PCR; TCRdb stores just in-frame clones and leaves some out. The sample has nearly 110,000 clones; 84% are singletons. General observations from the study: Sharing of TCR sequences between patients (possibly for HLA-related reasons) was less clear than in mice. Both scalp clonality and the expanded CD8+ clones among the top 100 showed a significant decrease with tofacitinib. More clonal than normal scalp was lesional scalp, particularly alopecia totalis/universalis.

This CDR3 has 14 amino acids. CDR1 is SEHNR, CDR2 FQNEAQ, per germline (reference sequence). The V end lost 1 base, the J end lost 8 bases, and 9 bases lay between the germline ends. In regard to this clone: Antigen unknown.

Treatment denoted: oral pan-JAK inhibitor, 5-10 mg twice daily. The source of this sequence is a human donor with alopecia areata. V gene TRBV7-9 combines with J gene TRBJ1-6; no definite D call. Sequenced here: CD8+ T cells sorted from blood, sampled at week 24, from a patient treated with tofacitinib. CDR3 residues: CASSLEGPHSPLHF. The DNA for the CDR3 is TGTGCCAGCAGCTTAGAAGGGCCTCATTCACCCCTCCACTTT. The full variable domain, its missing parts supplied by reference TRBV7-9 and TRBJ1-6, is DTGVSQNPRHKITKRGQNVTFRCDPISEHNRLYWYRQTLGQGPEFLTYFQNEAQLEKSRLLSDRFSAERPKGSFSTLEIQRTEQGDSAMYLCASSLEGPHSPLHFGNGTRLTVT.